This T cell receptor beta chain was recovered during a study of T-cell reconstitution after alpha-beta-depleted transplantation in children. The study's findings and limits: By one year post-transplant, T-cell counts and diversity largely arose from T cells that were newly produced.

TCRbeta library preparation incorporated unique molecular identifiers. TCRdb re-called the PCR reads through MiXCR, storing one row per CDR3 protein. The data show about 640,000 distinct CDR3 sequences, 13% seen once. Comment on this clonotype: Antigen unknown.

Germline V gene sequence: CDR1 DFQATT, CDR2 SNEGSKA (reference sequence). This CDR3 has 18 amino acids. The V gene end was trimmed by 1 base and the J gene end by 5 bases; junction bases not matched to a gene: 10. The rearrangement links TRBV20-1 to TRBJ2-4, with 14 bases lining up with TRBD2. This clonotype originated in a male patient younger than 18 who had a stem cell transplant for acute myeloid leukemia, so the T cells may come from the graft donor. Sample: PBMCs, mostly from graft donor cells, taken 360 days after TCRalphabeta/CD19-depleted stem cell transplant. The CDR3 coding sequence is TGCAGTGCTAGAGGCCCCCCGGGACTAGCGGGAGTAGAAAACATTCAGTACTTC. Translated: CSARGPPGLAGVENIQYF.